A selection of T cell receptor beta chains follows, all from one sample in a study of blood T cell repertoires in COVID-19. Some clones are missing from TCRdb's copy, which holds only in-frame ones; the method was immunoSEQ multiplex PCR. This table holds almost 300,000 clones, approximately 86% found once. The sequencing input was peripheral blood. These receptor sequences come from a man aged 70 or older with acute or convalescent COVID-19. Each CDR3 is given with its conserved first and last residue. A D gene is named only where the DNA matches it firmly. Size is omitted from some rows. Given values are once, few, many or a class for expanded clones.

d_gene: .; abundance: once; j_gene: TRBJ2-7; v_gene: TRBV29-1; CDR3nt: TGCAGTCAAAGAGCAGTCCAGCGGTTTTACGAGCAGTACTTC; CDR3aa: CSQRAVQRFYEQYF
d_gene: .; abundance: .; j_gene: TRBJ1-3; v_gene: TRBV6-5; CDR3nt: TGTGCCAGCAGTTACTCTTCACGGTTCTCTGGAAACACCATATATTTT; CDR3aa: CASSYSSRFSGNTIYF
d_gene: TRBD1; abundance: .; j_gene: TRBJ2-7; v_gene: TRBV5-1; CDR3nt: TGCGCCAGCAGCGTATCCGGGACAGGGGTGGTCGAGCAGTACTTC; CDR3aa: CASSVSGTGVVEQYF
d_gene: TRBD1; abundance: few; j_gene: TRBJ1-1; v_gene: TRBV19; CDR3nt: TGTGCCAGTAGTTACCGGGACAGGGGGCCCTCGACTGAAGCTTTCTTT; CDR3aa: CASSYRDRGPSTEAFF
d_gene: .; abundance: .; j_gene: TRBJ1-3; v_gene: TRBV7-9; CDR3nt: TGTGCCAGCAGCGCGACATCCCTGGCCATATATTTT; CDR3aa: CASSATSLAIYF
d_gene: .; abundance: few; j_gene: TRBJ1-4; v_gene: TRBV3-1/TRBV3-2; CDR3nt: TGTGCCAGCAGCCAAGCGGGGGTAACGGATGAAAAACTGTTTTTT; CDR3aa: CASSQAGVTDEKLFF
d_gene: .; abundance: .; j_gene: TRBJ1-2; v_gene: TRBV3-1/TRBV3-2; CDR3nt: TGTGCCAGCAGCCAGGTCCCTAATGACTACACCTTC; CDR3aa: CASSQVPNDYTF
d_gene: TRBD1; abundance: .; j_gene: TRBJ1-1; v_gene: TRBV28; CDR3nt: TGTGCCAGCAACAAGTTCAGGGGGACTGAAGCTTTCTTT; CDR3aa: CASNKFRGTEAFF
d_gene: TRBD1; abundance: once; j_gene: TRBJ2-7; v_gene: TRBV28; CDR3nt: TGTGCCAGCAGTACCAGACAGGGATCCGACGAGCAGTACTTC; CDR3aa: CASSTRQGSDEQYF
d_gene: .; abundance: .; j_gene: TRBJ2-3; v_gene: TRBV14; CDR3nt: TGTGCCAGCAAGATCGGGAGTGCAGATACGCAGTATTTT; CDR3aa: CASKIGSADTQYF
d_gene: .; abundance: .; j_gene: TRBJ1-4; v_gene: TRBV28; CDR3nt: TGTGCCAGCAGTATTCTGACAGGTCTCAATGAAAAACTGTTTTTT; CDR3aa: CASSILTGLNEKLFF
d_gene: .; abundance: .; j_gene: TRBJ1-3; v_gene: TRBV11-2; CDR3nt: TGTGCCAGCAGCCACCGACAGGCCGGAAACACCATATATTTT; CDR3aa: CASSHRQAGNTIYF
d_gene: TRBD1; abundance: .; j_gene: TRBJ2-5; v_gene: TRBV24-1; CDR3nt: TGTGCCACCAGTGATCCGAGGACAGGATTGGAGACCCAGTACTTC; CDR3aa: CATSDPRTGLETQYF
d_gene: .; abundance: .; j_gene: TRBJ2-7; v_gene: TRBV18; CDR3nt: TGTGCCAGCTCCGCGGCCCCACAGGGCTCTTTATCTGGGGCCGCCTACGAGCAGTACTTC; CDR3aa: CASSAAPQGSLSGAAYEQYF
d_gene: .; abundance: .; j_gene: TRBJ2-3; v_gene: TRBV6-1; CDR3nt: TGTGCCAGCAGTGAAGCGGTGGGGGCAGTCTATACAGATACGCAGTATTTT; CDR3aa: CASSEAVGAVYTDTQYF
d_gene: .; abundance: few; j_gene: TRBJ1-2; v_gene: TRBV7-9; CDR3nt: TGTGCCAGCAGCTTAGCCGGGGTTAGAGCTAACTATGGCTACACCTTC; CDR3aa: CASSLAGVRANYGYTF
d_gene: .; abundance: once; j_gene: TRBJ1-4; v_gene: TRBV6-6; CDR3nt: TGTGCCAGCAGTTCAGGCCTAGCGGGTGAAAAACTGTTTTTT; CDR3aa: CASSSGLAGEKLFF
d_gene: .; abundance: .; j_gene: TRBJ2-7; v_gene: TRBV27; CDR3nt: TGTGCCAGCAGTTTTAACGGCAGGTCCTACGAGCAGTACTTC; CDR3aa: CASSFNGRSYEQYF
d_gene: .; abundance: .; j_gene: TRBJ2-3; v_gene: TRBV10-3; CDR3nt: TGTGCCATCAGTGAGTCAAAGGACAGAGATACGCAGTATTTT; CDR3aa: CAISESKDRDTQYF
d_gene: .; abundance: .; j_gene: TRBJ1-2; v_gene: TRBV29-1; CDR3nt: TGCAGCGTGGGGCTGGGCGGGGGAGGCTACACCTTC; CDR3aa: CSVGLGGGGYTF
d_gene: TRBD1; abundance: .; j_gene: TRBJ1-2; v_gene: TRBV19; CDR3nt: TGTGCCAGTAGGGCGACAAACAGGGGGCGCCCCTATAACTATGGCCACACCTTC; CDR3aa: CASRATNRGRPYNYGHTF
d_gene: .; abundance: .; j_gene: TRBJ1-6; v_gene: TRBV7-2; CDR3nt: TGTGCCAGCAGCTTGTCGACGCAGGCCTATTCACCCCTCCACTTT; CDR3aa: CASSLSTQAYSPLHF
d_gene: TRBD2; abundance: .; j_gene: TRBJ2-1; v_gene: TRBV10-2; CDR3nt: TGCGCCAGCAGTGATCTAGCGGGGCAGGCTAACTACAATGAGCAGTTCTTC; CDR3aa: CASSDLAGQANYNEQFF
d_gene: TRBD1; abundance: .; j_gene: TRBJ1-3; v_gene: TRBV2; CDR3nt: TGTGCCAGCACCCTGACAGGGCTCTCTGGAAACACCATATATTTT; CDR3aa: CASTLTGLSGNTIYF
d_gene: .; abundance: .; j_gene: TRBJ1-2; v_gene: TRBV28; CDR3nt: TGTGCCAGCAGGGAAATGGGACGGGGGAACTATGGCTACACCTTC; CDR3aa: CASREMGRGNYGYTF
d_gene: TRBD2; abundance: .; j_gene: TRBJ2-1; v_gene: TRBV7-2; CDR3nt: TGTGCCAGCAAATCCTCTAGCGGGAATGAGCAGTTCTTC; CDR3aa: CASKSSSGNEQFF